This T cell receptor beta chain was profiled in a study of OX40 agonist ivuxolimab in advanced cancers. The wider study: Enrollees could have had prior anti-PD-1, anti-PD-L1 or anti-CTLA-4 therapy, which under 50% had received. Partial responses were achieved by three patients, one with hepatocellular carcinoma and two with cutaneous melanoma.

Sequencing used immunoSEQ multiplex PCR; TCRdb keeps in-frame clones, though not all of them. The repertoire holds 60,000 to 75,000 clones, with 85% to 95% as singletons. Blood specimens came from baseline, cycle 4 day 1, and cycle 7 day 1. The sample consisted of CD4+ or CD8+ T cells sorted from blood, taken in a trial of the OX40 agonist ivuxolimab. This clonotype was obtained from an adult with an advanced solid tumor such as melanoma, head and neck, liver or kidney cancer.

In DNA, the CDR3 is TGTGCCAGCAGTTTTCCGGGGGCTATTCAGAGCTACACCTTC. This gives the protein CASSFPGAIQSYTF. The genes are TRBV28 and TRBJ1-2; D is perhaps TRBD1 (6 bases). V dropped 3 bases and J dropped 9 bases, with 17 bases sitting between them. Germline V gene sequence: CDR1 MDHEN, CDR2 SYDVKM. The CDR3 has 14 residues.